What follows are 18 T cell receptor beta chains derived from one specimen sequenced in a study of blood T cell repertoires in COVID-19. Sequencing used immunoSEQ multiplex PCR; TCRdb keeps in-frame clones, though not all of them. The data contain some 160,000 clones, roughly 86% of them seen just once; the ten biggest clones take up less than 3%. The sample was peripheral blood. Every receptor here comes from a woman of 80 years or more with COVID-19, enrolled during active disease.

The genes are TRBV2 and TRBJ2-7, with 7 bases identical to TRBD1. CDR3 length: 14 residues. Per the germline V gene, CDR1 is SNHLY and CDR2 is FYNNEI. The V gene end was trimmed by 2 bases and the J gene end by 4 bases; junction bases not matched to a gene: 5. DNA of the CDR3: TGTGCCAGCAGTGAATATGCAGGGGGTTACGAGCAGTACTTC. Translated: CASSEYAGGYEQYF.

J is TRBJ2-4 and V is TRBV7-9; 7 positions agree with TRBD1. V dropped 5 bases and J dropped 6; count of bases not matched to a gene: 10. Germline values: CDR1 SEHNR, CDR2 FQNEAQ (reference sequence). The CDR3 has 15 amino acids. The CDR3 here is CASSPSTGIGNIQYF. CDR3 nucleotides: TGTGCCAGCAGCCCATCGACAGGGATTGGAAACATTCAGTACTTC.

CDR3 amino acids: CASSPGGPIGELFF. The DNA of the CDR3 is TGTGCCAGCAGCCCCGGGGGGCCGATCGGGGAGCTGTTTTTT. The chain employs TRBV3-1 (or the pseudogene TRBV3-2) and TRBJ2-2; D perhaps matches TRBD2 (7 bases). Per germline, CDR1 LGHDT and CDR2 YNNKEL (reference sequence). The CDR3 is 14 residues long. Trimming cost V 4 bases and J 7 bases, with 13 bases left between them.

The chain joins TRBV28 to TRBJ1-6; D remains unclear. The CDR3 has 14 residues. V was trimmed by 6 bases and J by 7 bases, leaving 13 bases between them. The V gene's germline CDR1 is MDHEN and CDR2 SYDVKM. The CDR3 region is CASRTTEANSPLHF. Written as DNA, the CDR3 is TGTGCCAGCAGAACGACGGAGGCAAATTCACCCCTCCACTTT.

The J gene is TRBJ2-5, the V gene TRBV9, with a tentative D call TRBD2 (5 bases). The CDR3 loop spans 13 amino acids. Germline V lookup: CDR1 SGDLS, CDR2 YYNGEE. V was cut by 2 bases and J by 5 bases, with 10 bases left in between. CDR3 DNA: TGTGCCAGCAGCGTCTTTCCGGGGGAGACCCAGTACTTC. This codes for CASSVFPGETQYF.

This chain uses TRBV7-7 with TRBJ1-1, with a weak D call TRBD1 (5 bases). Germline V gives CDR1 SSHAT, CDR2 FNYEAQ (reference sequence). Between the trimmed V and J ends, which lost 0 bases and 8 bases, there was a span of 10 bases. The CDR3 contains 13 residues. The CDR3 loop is CASSLAVGREAFF. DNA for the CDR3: TGTGCCAGCAGCTTAGCGGTGGGGCGGGAAGCTTTCTTT.

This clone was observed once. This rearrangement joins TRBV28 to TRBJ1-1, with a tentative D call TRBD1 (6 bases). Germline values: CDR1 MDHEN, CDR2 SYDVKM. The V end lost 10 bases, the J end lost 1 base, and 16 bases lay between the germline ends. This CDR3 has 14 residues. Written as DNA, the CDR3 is TGTGCCACCCAAAGGGGGTTATCGAACACTGAAGCTTTCTTT. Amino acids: CATQRGLSNTEAFF.

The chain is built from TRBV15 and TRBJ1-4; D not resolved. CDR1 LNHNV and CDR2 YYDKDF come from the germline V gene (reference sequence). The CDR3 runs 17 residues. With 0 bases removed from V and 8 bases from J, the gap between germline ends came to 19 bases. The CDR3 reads CATSREDLGSFREKLFF. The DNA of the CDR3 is TGTGCCACCAGCAGAGAAGACCTGGGGAGTTTTCGCGAAAAACTGTTTTTT.

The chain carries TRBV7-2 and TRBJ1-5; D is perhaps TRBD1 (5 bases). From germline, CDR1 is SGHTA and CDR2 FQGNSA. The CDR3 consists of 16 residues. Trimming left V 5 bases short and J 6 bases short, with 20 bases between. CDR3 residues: CASSLRESGSIQPQHF. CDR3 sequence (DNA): TGTGCCAGCAGCCTCAGGGAAAGCGGGAGTATTCAGCCCCAGCATTTT.

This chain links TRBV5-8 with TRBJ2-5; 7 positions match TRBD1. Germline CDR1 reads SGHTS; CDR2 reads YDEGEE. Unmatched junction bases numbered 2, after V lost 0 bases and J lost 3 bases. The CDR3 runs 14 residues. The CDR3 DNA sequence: TGTGCCAGCAGCTTGGCCGGGACAGAAGAGACCCAGTACTTC. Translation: CASSLAGTEETQYF.

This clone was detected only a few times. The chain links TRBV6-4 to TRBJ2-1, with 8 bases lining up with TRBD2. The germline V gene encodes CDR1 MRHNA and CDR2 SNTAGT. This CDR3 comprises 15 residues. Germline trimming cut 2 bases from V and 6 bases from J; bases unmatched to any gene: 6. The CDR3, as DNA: TGTGCCAGCAGTGACGGAGCGGGAGTAGGCAATGAGCAGTTCTTC. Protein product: CASSDGAGVGNEQFF.

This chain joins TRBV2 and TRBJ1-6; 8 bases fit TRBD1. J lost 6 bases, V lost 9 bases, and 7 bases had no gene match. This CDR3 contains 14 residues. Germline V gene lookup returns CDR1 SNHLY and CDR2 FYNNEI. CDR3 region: CASTRGQGNSPLHF. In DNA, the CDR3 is TGTGCCAGTACTCGAGGACAGGGTAATTCACCCCTCCACTTT.

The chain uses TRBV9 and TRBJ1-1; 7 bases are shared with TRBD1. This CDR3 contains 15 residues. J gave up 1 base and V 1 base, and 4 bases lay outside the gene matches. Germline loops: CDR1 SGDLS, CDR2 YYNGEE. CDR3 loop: CASSVWDSGNTEAFF. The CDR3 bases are TGTGCCAGCAGCGTATGGGACAGCGGGAACACTGAAGCTTTCTTT.

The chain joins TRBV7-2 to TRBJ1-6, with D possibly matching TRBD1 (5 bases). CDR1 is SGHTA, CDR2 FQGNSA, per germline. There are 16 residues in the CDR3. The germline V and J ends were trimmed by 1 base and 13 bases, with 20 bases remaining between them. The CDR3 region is CASSLDLLIGGSPLHF. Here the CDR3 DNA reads TGTGCCAGCAGCTTAGACCTACTCATTGGGGGGTCGCCCCTCCACTTT. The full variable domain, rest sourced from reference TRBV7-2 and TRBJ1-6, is GAGVSQSPSNKVTEKGKDVELRCDPISGHTALYWYRQSLGQGLEFLIYFQGNSAPDKSGLPSDRFSAERTGGSVSTLTIQRTQQEDSAVYLCASSLDLLIGGSPLHFGNGTRLTVT.

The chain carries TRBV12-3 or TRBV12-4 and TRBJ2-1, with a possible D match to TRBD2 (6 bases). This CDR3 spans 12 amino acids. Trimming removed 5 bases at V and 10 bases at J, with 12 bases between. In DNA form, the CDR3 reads TGTGCCAGCAGTGATCGGGGGTGGGAGCAGTTCTTC. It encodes CASSDRGWEQFF.

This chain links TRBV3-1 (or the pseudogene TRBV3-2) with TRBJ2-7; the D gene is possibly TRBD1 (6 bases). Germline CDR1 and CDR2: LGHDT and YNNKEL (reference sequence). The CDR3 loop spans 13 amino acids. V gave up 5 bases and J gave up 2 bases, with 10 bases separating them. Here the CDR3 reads CASSYRDTYEQYF. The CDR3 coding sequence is TGTGCCAGCAGCTACCGGGACACCTACGAGCAGTACTTC.

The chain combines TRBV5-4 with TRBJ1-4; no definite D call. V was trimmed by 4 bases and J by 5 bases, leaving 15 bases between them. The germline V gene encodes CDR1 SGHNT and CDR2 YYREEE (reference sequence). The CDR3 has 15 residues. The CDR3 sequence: CASSQSEGRNEKLFF. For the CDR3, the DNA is TGTGCCAGCAGCCAGTCGGAAGGGAGAAATGAAAAACTGTTTTTT.

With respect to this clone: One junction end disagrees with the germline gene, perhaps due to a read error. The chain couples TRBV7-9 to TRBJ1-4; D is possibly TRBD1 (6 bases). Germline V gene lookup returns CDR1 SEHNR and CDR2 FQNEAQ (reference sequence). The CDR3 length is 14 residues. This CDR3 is CVSSLQGLNEKLFF. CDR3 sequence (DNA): TGTGTCAGCAGCTTACAGGGCCTTAATGAAAAACTGTTTTTT.